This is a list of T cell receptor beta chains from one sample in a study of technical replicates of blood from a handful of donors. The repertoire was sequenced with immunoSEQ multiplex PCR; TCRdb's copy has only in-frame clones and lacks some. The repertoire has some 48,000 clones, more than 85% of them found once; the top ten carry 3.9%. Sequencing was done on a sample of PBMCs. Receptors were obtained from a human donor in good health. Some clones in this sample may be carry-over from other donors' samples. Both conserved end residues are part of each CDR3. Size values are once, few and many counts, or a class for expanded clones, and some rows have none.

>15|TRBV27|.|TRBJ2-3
CASSNGQWGTDTQYF
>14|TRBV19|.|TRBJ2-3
CASSCGASTDTQYF
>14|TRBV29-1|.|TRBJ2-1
CSVRTASSYNEQFF
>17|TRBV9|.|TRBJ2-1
CASSVAPLAGGINEQFF
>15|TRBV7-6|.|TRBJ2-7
CASSLGQGISYEQYF
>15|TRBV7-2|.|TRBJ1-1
CASSLTGAMNTEAFF
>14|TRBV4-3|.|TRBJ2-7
CASSQEYHRGEQYF
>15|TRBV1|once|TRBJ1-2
CTSSQGTPANYGYTF
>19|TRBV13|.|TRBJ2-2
CASSLGTIRQLGNTGELFF
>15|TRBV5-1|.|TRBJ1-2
CASKLGGGSDYGYTF
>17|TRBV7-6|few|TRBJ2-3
CASSLRLAGEITDTQYF
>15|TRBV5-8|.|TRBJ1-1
CASSPTGGPNTEAFF
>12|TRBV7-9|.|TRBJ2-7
CASSLALQEQYF
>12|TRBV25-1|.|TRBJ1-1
CASSVWQGEAFF
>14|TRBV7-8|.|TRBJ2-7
CASSLRDRFKEQYF
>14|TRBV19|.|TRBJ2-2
CASLRELNTGELFF
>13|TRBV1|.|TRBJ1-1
CTSTRQGSAEAFF
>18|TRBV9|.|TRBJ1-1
CASSVAGSHARGQTEAFF
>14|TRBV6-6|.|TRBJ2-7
CASSPPGQGINQYF
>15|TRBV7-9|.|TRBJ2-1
CASSLDQASYNEQFF
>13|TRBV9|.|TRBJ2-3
CASSVNPPDTQYF
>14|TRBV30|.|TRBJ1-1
CAWTKRGVNTEAFF
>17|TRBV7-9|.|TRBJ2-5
CASSSMTSGGALETQYF
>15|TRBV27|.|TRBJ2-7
CASSSRTGSPYEQYF